The T cell receptor beta chain described here comes from a study of shared clonotypes between healthy human individuals. This clone was seen once. With 5 bases clipped from V and 4 bases from J, the junction kept 11 bases outside the gene matches. CDR1 is SGHTA and CDR2 is FQGNSA in the germline V gene. This CDR3 has 16 amino acids. Sequenced by immunoSEQ multiplex PCR; TCRdb stores in-frame clones only, minus some. The sample yields some 2.1 million clones, around 95% seen once. Terminally differentiated effector memory CD45RA+ cells were excluded from the naive CD8 cells, which were CD45RO-negative and positively selected for CCR7.

This chain connects TRBV7-2 to TRBJ2-3; TRBD2 agrees at 8 bases. Sample: naive CD8+ T cells from PBMCs. This TCR was sampled from a young man in good health. Some clones in this sample may be carry-over from other donors' samples. The chain's CDR3 is CASSLTSGSGPDTQYF. For the CDR3, the DNA is TGTGCCAGCAGCCTCACTAGCGGAAGTGGGCCAGATACGCAGTATTTT.